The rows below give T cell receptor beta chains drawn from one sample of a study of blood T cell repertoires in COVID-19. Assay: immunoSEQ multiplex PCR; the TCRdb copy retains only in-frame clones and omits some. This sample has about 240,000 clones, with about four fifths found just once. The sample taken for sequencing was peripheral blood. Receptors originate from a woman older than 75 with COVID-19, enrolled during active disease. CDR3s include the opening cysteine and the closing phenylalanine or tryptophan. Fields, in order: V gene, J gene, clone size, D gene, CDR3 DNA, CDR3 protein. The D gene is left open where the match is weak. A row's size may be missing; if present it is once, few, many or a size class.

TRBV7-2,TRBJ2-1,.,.,TGTGCCAGCAGCTTACCCGGGTTTGAGCAGTTCTTC,CASSLPGFEQFF
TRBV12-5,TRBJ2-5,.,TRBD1,TGTGCTAGTGGTTCTGGGACAGGGGTGGGAGAGACCCAGTACTTC,CASGSGTGVGETQYF
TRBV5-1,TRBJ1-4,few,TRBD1,TGCGCCAGCAGCTTGAGCTGGCCGGGACAGGGTGAAAAACTGTTTTTT,CASSLSWPGQGEKLFF
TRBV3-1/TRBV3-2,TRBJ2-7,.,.,TGTGCCAGCAGAGGGGTTGGGTCAACTCCCTACGAGCAGTACTTC,CASRGVGSTPYEQYF
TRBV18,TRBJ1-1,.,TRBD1,TGTGCCAGCTCACTACAGGGGAGTGGGGAAGCTTTCTTT,CASSLQGSGEAFF
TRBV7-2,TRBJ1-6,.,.,TGTGCCAGCAGCTTAGGCACAGGCAATAATTCACCCCTCCACTTT,CASSLGTGNNSPLHF
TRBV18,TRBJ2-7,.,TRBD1,TGTGCCAGCTCACCGGGACAGTTGGATTCCTACGAGCAGTACTTC,CASSPGQLDSYEQYF
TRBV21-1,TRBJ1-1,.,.,TGTGCCAGCAGCAACGGGAGGGGAGTCGCTTTCTTT,CASSNGRGVAFF
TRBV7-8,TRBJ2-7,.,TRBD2,TGTGCCAGCAGCTTAGGAGGACTAGCGGGAGTGTATGAGCAGTACTTC,CASSLGGLAGVYEQYF
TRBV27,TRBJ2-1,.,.,TGTGCCAGCAGCCAGTTCAATGATAATGAGCAGTTCTTC,CASSQFNDNEQFF
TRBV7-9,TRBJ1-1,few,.,TGTGCCAGCAGCTTAGATCGTAGGGCAGGGGTGACTGAAGCTTTCTTT,CASSLDRRAGVTEAFF
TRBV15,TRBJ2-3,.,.,TGTGCCACCAGCAGAGATTATAAGGGAGCTAGCACAGATACGCAGTATTTT,CATSRDYKGASTDTQYF
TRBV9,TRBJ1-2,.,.,TGTGCCAGCAGCACTCAACAGGGTACCTATGGCTACACCTTC,CASSTQQGTYGYTF
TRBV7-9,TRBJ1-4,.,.,TGTGCCAGCAGCTTGAGTAGGTCAGGGCGGGAAAAACTGTTTTTT,CASSLSRSGREKLFF
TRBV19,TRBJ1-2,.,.,TGTGCCAGTAGTATTCTCCGGTCGGTTGTTGCTCCCCGTGGCTACACCTTC,CASSILRSVVAPRGYTF
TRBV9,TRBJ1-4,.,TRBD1,TGTGCCAGCAGCACCCAGGGACAGGGTGGTGAAAAACTGTTTTTT,CASSTQGQGGEKLFF
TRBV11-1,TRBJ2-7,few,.,TGTGCCAGCAGCTCTAGTGTCGGGACCTACGAGCAGTACTTC,CASSSSVGTYEQYF
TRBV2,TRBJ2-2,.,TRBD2,TGTGCCAACAAGCGGGGGGGTACGAACACCGGGGAGCTGTTTTTT,CANKRGGTNTGELFF
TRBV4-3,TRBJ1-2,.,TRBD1,TGCGCCAGCAGCCAAGACGGACAGGGGCTCGGTGGCTACACCTTC,CASSQDGQGLGGYTF
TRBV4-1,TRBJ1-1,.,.,TGCGCCAGCAGCCAATCTAGGAACACTGAAGCTTTCTTT,CASSQSRNTEAFF
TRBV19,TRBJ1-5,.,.,TGTGCCAGTAGACAGATCGTAAGCAATCAGCCCCAGCATTTT,CASRQIVSNQPQHF
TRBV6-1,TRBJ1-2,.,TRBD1,TGTGCCAGCAGTGATGGACAGGGGTACGTCTATGGCTACACCTTC,CASSDGQGYVYGYTF
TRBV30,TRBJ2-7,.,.,TGTGCCTGGGCTCCCAGGGCGGCGGCTTCAAGCGAGCAGTACTTC,CAWAPRAAASSEQYF
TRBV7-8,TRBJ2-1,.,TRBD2,TGTGCCAGCAGCCCTTCGGGCGGGAGAGGAAATGAGCAGTTCTTC,CASSPSGGRGNEQFF
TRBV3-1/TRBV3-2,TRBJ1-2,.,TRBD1,TGTGCCAGCAGCCGAGCCTCCCTACAGGGGGCTGATGGCTACACCTTC,CASSRASLQGADGYTF
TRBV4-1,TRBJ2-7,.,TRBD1,TGCGCCAGCAGCCGCGACAGGGCGGCCTACGAGCAGTACTTC,CASSRDRAAYEQYF
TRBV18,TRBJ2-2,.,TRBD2,TGTGCCAGCTCTCCACCTAATCCGGGACTAGCCGACACCGGGGAGCTGTTTTTT,CASSPPNPGLADTGELFF
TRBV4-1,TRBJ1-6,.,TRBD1,TGCGCCAGCAGCCGCGAGGCAGGGGGTTTCTATTCACCCCTCCACTTT,CASSREAGGFYSPLHF
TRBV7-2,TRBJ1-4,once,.,TGTGCCAGCAGCGCGGGAATGAATTATAATGAAAAACTGTTTTTT,CASSAGMNYNEKLFF
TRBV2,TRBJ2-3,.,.,TGTGCCAGCAGTGGATTCAGGGGCACAGATACGCAGTATTTT,CASSGFRGTDTQYF
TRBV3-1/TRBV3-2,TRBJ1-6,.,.,TGTGCCAGCAGCCAAGATTTTCAGCGGGGATACTCACCCCTCCACTTT,CASSQDFQRGYSPLHF
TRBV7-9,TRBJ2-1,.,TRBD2,TGTGCCAGCAGCTCTCTAGCGGGAGTATTGCAGTTCTTC,CASSSLAGVLQFF
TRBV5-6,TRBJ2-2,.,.,TGTGCCAGCAGCCCCCCAGGGTCATACACCGGGGAGCTGTTTTTT,CASSPPGSYTGELFF